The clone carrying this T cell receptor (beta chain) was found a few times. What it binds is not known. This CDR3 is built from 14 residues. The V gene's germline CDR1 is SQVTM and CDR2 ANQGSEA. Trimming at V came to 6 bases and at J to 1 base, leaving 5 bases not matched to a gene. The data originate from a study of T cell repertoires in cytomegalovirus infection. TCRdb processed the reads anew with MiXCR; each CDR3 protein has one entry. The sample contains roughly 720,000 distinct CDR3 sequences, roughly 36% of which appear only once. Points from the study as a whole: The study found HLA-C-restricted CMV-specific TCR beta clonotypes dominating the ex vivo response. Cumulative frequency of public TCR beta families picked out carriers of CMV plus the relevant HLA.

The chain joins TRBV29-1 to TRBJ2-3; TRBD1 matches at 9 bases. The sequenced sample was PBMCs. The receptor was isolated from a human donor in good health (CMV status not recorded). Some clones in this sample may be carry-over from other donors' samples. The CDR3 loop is CSVADRGGTDTQYF. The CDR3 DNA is TGCAGCGTAGCGGACAGGGGTGGCACAGATACGCAGTATTTT.